This record looks at one T cell receptor beta chain sequence and its context. Its antigen is currently unknown. This may come from a read error, since a much larger clone is one base off. When naive CD8 T cells were sorted, they were gated as CD8+CD4-CCR7+CD45RA+. This CDR3 comprises 13 residues. V was pared by 5 bases and J by 6 bases, with 12 bases between. These data belong to a study of molecular identifiers for immune sequencing clone quantification. In TCRdb, the PCR reads were re-called with MiXCR into one record per CDR3 protein. The sample contains more than 85,000 distinct CDR3 sequences, roughly 34% of which appear only once. Whole-study findings and limits: Underestimated sizes of highly expanded clones could result from identical TCR molecules that share a barcode. Clones carrying above 20 RNA copies accounted for over 98% of effector molecules, under 1% in naive cells.

The sequenced sample consisted of naive CD8+ T cells from blood, with Jurkat cell RNA spiked in. The subset was: FACS-sorted CD8+CD4-CCR7+CD45RA+ naive T cells. The clonotype originates from a human donor in good health. Some libraries in this study had Jurkat cell RNA spiked in. This sequence joins TRBV12-3 or TRBV12-4 and TRBJ2-3; D might be TRBD2 (5 bases). The CDR3 loop reads CASSPGLWDTQYF. DNA for the CDR3: TGTGCCAGCAGTCCAGGACTTTGGGATACGCAGTATTTT.